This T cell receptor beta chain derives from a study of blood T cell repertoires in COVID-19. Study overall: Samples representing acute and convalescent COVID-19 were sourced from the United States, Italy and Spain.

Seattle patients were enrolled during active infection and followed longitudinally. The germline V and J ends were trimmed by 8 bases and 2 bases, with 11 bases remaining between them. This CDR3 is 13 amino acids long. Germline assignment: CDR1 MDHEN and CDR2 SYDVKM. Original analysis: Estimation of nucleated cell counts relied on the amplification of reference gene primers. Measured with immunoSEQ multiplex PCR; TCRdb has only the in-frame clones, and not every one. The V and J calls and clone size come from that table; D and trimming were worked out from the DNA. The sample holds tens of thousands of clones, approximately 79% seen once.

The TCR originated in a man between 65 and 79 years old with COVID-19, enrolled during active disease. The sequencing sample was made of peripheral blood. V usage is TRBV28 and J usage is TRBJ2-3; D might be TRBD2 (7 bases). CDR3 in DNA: TGTGCCAGCGGGGGGGACACCACAGATACGCAGTATTTT. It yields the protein CASGGDTTDTQYF.